These 24 T cell receptor beta chains were all obtained from the same sample, sequenced in a study of shared clonotypes between healthy human individuals (dated by TCRdb to the early 2020s). Libraries were constructed by the immunoSEQ multiplex PCR assay. The source is immuneACCESS, and TCRdb retained only in-frame sequences with V and J called. Part of the clones is not carried over; for the studies checked, unresolved V genes explain less than half of this, and the remainder is unexplained. The sample contains about 960,000 clones, 76% of them found a single time. Approximately 1.5% of the sample is held by the ten biggest clonotypes. The sample was memory CD4+ T cells sorted from blood. The sample's cell subset or site, from its label and the paper: CD45RA-negative fraction. The receptors come from a man younger than 35 in good health.

The table lists this clone with a few counts. The V call is TRBV11-2, the J call TRBJ2-3, with D tentatively TRBD2 (5 bases). Per the germline V gene, CDR1 is SGHAT and CDR2 is FQNNGV. The V end lost 4 bases, the J end lost 1 base, and 6 bases lay between the germline ends. This CDR3 comprises 13 residues. The CDR3 is CASSSAGTDTQYF. The CDR3 bases are TGTGCCAGCAGCTCAGCGGGCACAGATACGCAGTATTTT.

The chain uses TRBV25-1 and TRBJ2-1; D is uncertain. Per the germline V gene, CDR1 is MGHDK and CDR2 is SYGVNS. V was cut by 1 base and J by 6 bases, with 10 bases left in between. CDR3 length equals 14 residues. In DNA, the CDR3 is TGTGCCAGCAGTGAATTTAAGAAATTCAATGAGCAGTTCTTC. Residues: CASSEFKKFNEQFF.

V gene TRBV9 combines with J gene TRBJ1-1, with D unresolved. The CDR3 is made up of 14 amino acids. Germline-derived CDR1 and CDR2 are SGDLS and YYNGEE. V lost 0 bases and J lost 4, with 10 bases in between. The CDR3 spells CASSVEGKGTEAFF. In nucleotides, the CDR3 is TGTGCCAGCAGCGTAGAGGGCAAGGGCACTGAAGCTTTCTTT. Filled out from reference TRBV9 and TRBJ1-1, the complete variable domain reads DSGVTQTPKHLITATGQRVTLRCSPRSGDLSVYWYQQSLDQGLQFLIQYYNGEERAKGNILERFSAQQFPDLHSELNLSSLELGDSALYFCASSVEGKGTEAFFGQGTRLTVV.

The chain has TRBV30 and TRBJ2-7; the match to TRBD2 covers 11 bases. V was clipped by 4 bases and J by 3 bases; unmatched bases: 5. Germline values: CDR1 GTSNPN, CDR2 SVGIG (reference sequence). The CDR3 is 14 amino acids. For the CDR3, the DNA is TGTGCCTGGACCCGAGGGACTAGCGGCTACGAGCAGTACTTC. Translating it yields CAWTRGTSGYEQYF.

The chain recombines TRBV18 with TRBJ1-4; tentatively, D is TRBD1 (5 bases). Trimming pared 3 bases from V and 6 bases from J, leaving 14 bases between. Germline CDR1 is KGHSH and CDR2 is LQKENI. This CDR3 comprises 15 residues. In DNA, the CDR3 is TGTGCCAGCTCACCGCGGGCAGGGTTGGATGAAAAACTGTTTTTT. As protein: CASSPRAGLDEKLFF.

The rearrangement uses TRBV18 and TRBJ1-1; no firm D call. The V end was cut by 4 bases, the J end by 1 base, with 13 bases between. The CDR3 runs to 15 residues. Germline V gene data show CDR1 as KGHSH and CDR2 as LQKENI. In DNA form, the CDR3 reads TGTGCCAGCTCACGGGAGGGTTCTCCGAACACTGAAGCTTTCTTT. Amino acids: CASSREGSPNTEAFF.

Here the CDR3 DNA reads TGTGCCAGCAGCCGAGGGCTCTCTGGCTACACCTTC. Residues: CASSRGLSGYTF. V is TRBV2 and J is TRBJ1-2; no reliable D call. CDR1 SNHLY and CDR2 FYNNEI come from the germline V gene. Trimming pared 6 bases from V and 7 bases from J, leaving 12 bases between. This CDR3 has 12 residues.

The genes are TRBV5-1 and TRBJ2-7; D is perhaps TRBD2 (5 bases). Germline-derived CDR1 and CDR2 are SGHRS and YFSETQ. V lost 2 bases and J 2 bases, leaving 8 bases between the germline ends. This CDR3 is built from 13 residues. The CDR3 here is CASSLLGAYEQYF. In nucleotides, the CDR3 is TGCGCCAGCAGCTTACTAGGAGCCTACGAGCAGTACTTC. Full variable domain (missing parts from reference TRBV5-1 and TRBJ2-7): KAGVTQTPRYLIKTRGQQVTLSCSPISGHRSVSWYQQTPGQGLQFLFEYFSETQRNKGNFPGRFSGRQFSNSRSEMNVSTLELGDSALYLCASSLLGAYEQYFGPGTRLTVT.

This chain uses TRBV9 with TRBJ2-5; 9 bases are shared with TRBD1. The J segment lost 3 bases and the V segment lost 3 bases, leaving 18 bases of the junction unmatched. The CDR3 has 19 amino acids. Germline V gene lookup returns CDR1 SGDLS and CDR2 YYNGEE. The DNA of the CDR3 is TGTGCCAGCAGCGCGAGGTTTTGGGTGCCGGGACAGGGTAAAGAGACCCAGTACTTC. Its translation is CASSARFWVPGQGKETQYF.

The chain combines TRBV15 with TRBJ2-1, with TRBD1 matching over 9 bases. Germline CDR1 is LNHNV and CDR2 is YYDKDF (reference sequence). J gave up 10 bases and V 4 bases, and 5 bases lay outside the gene matches. This CDR3 is 13 amino acids long. The CDR3 nucleotides are TGTGCCACCAGCAATACAGGGGGCGTCGAGCAGTTCTTC. This gives the protein CATSNTGGVEQFF.

In this sample, this clone turned up a few times. The V call is TRBV30, the J call TRBJ1-6; 8 nucleotides agree with TRBD1. The V gene end was trimmed by 8 bases and the J gene end by 11 bases; junction bases not matched to a gene: 14. The germline CDR1 and CDR2 sequences are GTSNPN and SVGIG (reference sequence). The CDR3 is 14 amino acids. The CDR3, as DNA: TGTGCCGCGGGCCCGGACAGGGTCGGGGCACCCCTCCACTTT. The encoded protein is CAAGPDRVGAPLHF.

The CDR3 sequence is CASSLAMASRASTDTQYF. The CDR3 DNA sequence: TGTGCCAGCAGCTTAGCGATGGCTAGCAGAGCTAGCACAGATACGCAGTATTTT. The chain couples TRBV7-2 to TRBJ2-3, with TRBD2 as a possible D gene (5 bases). This CDR3 spans 18 amino acids. Germline-derived CDR1 and CDR2 are SGHTA and FQGNSA. V lost 0 bases to trimming and J lost 0 bases, with 16 bases between them.

The chain carries TRBV7-2 and TRBJ2-1; tentatively, D is TRBD1 or TRBD2 (6 bases each). Germline V gene sequence: CDR1 SGHTA, CDR2 FQGNSA. Trimming stripped 1 base from V and 4 bases from J, with 14 bases between. There are 16 residues in the CDR3. The CDR3 DNA reads as TGTGCCAGCAGCTTAGACAGGGAGGTAAGATACAATGAGCAGTTCTTC. It yields the protein CASSLDREVRYNEQFF.

As regards this clone: Additional DNA sequences in this sample encode the identical CDR3. This chain connects TRBV10-3 to TRBJ1-5, with D unclear. The V end lost 3 bases, the J end lost 5 bases, and 5 bases lay between the germline ends. CDR3 length: 12 amino acids. The germline gives CDR1 ENHRY, CDR2 SYGVKD. The CDR3 is CAISDYDQPQHF. The CDR3 DNA is TGTGCCATCAGTGACTATGATCAGCCCCAGCATTTT.

This clone turned up a few times. The chain couples TRBV7-9 to TRBJ2-7; the D gene could be TRBD1 or TRBD2 (5 bases each). The CDR3 consists of 15 residues. CDR1 and CDR2 from the germline V gene are SEHNR and FQNEAQ (reference sequence). V lost 5 bases, J lost 1 base, and 15 bases lay in between. This CDR3 reads CASSGYGTPSYEQYF. As DNA, the CDR3 is TGTGCCAGCAGCGGATACGGGACGCCTTCCTACGAGCAGTACTTC.

This clone came up once. This sequence joins TRBV15 and TRBJ2-1; TRBD1 aligns across 9 bases. Germline CDR1 LNHNV, CDR2 YYDKDF (reference sequence). The CDR3 consists of 16 residues. V lost 1 base to trimming and J lost 4 bases; unmatched junction nucleotides: 5. CDR3 DNA: TGTGCCACCAGCAGAGTGGGACAGGGATCATACAATGAGCAGTTCTTC. Its translation is CATSRVGQGSYNEQFF. The whole variable domain, filled in from reference TRBV15 and TRBJ2-1, reads DAMVIQNPRYQVTQFGKPVTLSCSQTLNHNVMYWYQQKSSQAPKLLFHYYDKDFNNEADTPDNFQSRRPNTSFCFLDIRSPGLGDTAMYLCATSRVGQGSYNEQFFGPGTRLTVL.

V and J are TRBV19 and TRBJ2-2; a possible D gene is TRBD1 (5 bases). The germline gives CDR1 LNHDA, CDR2 SQIVND (reference sequence). V was shortened by 7 bases and J by 0 bases, with 12 bases between the two germline ends. The CDR3 consists of 15 residues. The CDR3 here is CASKDQGANTGELFF. CDR3 DNA sequence: TGTGCCAGTAAGGACCAAGGGGCGAACACCGGGGAGCTGTTTTTT.

This chain links TRBV9 with TRBJ1-6; D is unresolved. Germline V gene lookup returns CDR1 SGDLS and CDR2 YYNGEE. Trimming took off 3 bases at V and 4 bases at J, with 8 bases between the two ends. CDR3 size: 14 residues. CDR3 in amino acids: CASSGAAYNSPLHF. DNA of the CDR3: TGTGCCAGCAGCGGGGCAGCTTATAATTCACCCCTCCACTTT. Full variable domain (missing parts from reference TRBV9 and TRBJ1-6): DSGVTQTPKHLITATGQRVTLRCSPRSGDLSVYWYQQSLDQGLQFLIQYYNGEERAKGNILERFSAQQFPDLHSELNLSSLELGDSALYFCASSGAAYNSPLHFGNGTRLTVT.

This chain connects TRBV19 to TRBJ1-2, with 11 positions matching TRBD1. Trimming cost V 9 bases and J 7 bases; bases outside gene matches: 7. This CDR3 has 13 residues. Per germline, CDR1 LNHDA and CDR2 SQIVND (reference sequence). This CDR3 reads CASVGQGVSGYTF. The CDR3, as DNA: TGTGCCAGCGTGGGACAGGGGGTTTCTGGCTACACCTTC.

The rearrangement links TRBV10-1 to TRBJ2-1, with D perhaps TRBD1 or TRBD2 (6 bases each). Germline V gives CDR1 WNHNN, CDR2 SYGVQD (reference sequence). V was shortened by 0 bases and J by 8 bases, with 14 bases between the two germline ends. The CDR3 extends over 15 amino acids. The CDR3 region has the DNA TGCGCCAGCAGTGAGTCGGGGGGCTGGGAACATGAGCAGTTCTTC. Amino acids: CASSESGGWEHEQFF.

The rearrangement uses TRBV7-9 and TRBJ2-1; D not resolved. The germline CDR1 and CDR2 sequences are SEHNR and FQNEAQ (reference sequence). CDR3 size: 14 residues. Trimming left V 1 base short and J 7 bases short, with 11 bases between. In DNA form, the CDR3 reads TGTGCCAGCAGCTTAGGGACGGAGCGAAATGAGCAGTTCTTC. The encoded protein is CASSLGTERNEQFF.

This clone was detected a few times. The J gene is TRBJ1-3, the V gene TRBV5-4, with D perhaps matching TRBD1 (5 bases). V was pared by 4 bases and J by 5 bases, with 16 bases between. Looked up from germline, CDR1 is SGHNT and CDR2 is YYREEE (reference sequence). This CDR3 has 15 residues. The CDR3 spells CASSLVGGDRNTIYF. CDR3 DNA sequence: TGTGCCAGCAGCCTTGTAGGAGGGGACCGAAACACCATATATTTT.

The rearrangement links TRBV18 to TRBJ1-2; no clear D. CDR1 is KGHSH, CDR2 LQKENI, per germline. Trimming shortened V by 1 base and J by 6 bases, and 12 bases separated the two germline ends. CDR3 size: 14 residues. The CDR3 sequence: CASSPLEGNHGYTF. The DNA for the CDR3 is TGTGCCAGCTCACCACTGGAAGGTAATCATGGCTACACCTTC.

The CDR3 DNA is TGTGCCAGCAGCTTATGGCCCAGGGAGACCCAGTACTTC. Its translation: CASSLWPRETQYF. The genes are TRBV11-2 and TRBJ2-5; D uncertain. V lost 2 bases and J lost 5, with 9 bases in between. Germline values: CDR1 SGHAT, CDR2 FQNNGV. The CDR3 runs to 13 residues.